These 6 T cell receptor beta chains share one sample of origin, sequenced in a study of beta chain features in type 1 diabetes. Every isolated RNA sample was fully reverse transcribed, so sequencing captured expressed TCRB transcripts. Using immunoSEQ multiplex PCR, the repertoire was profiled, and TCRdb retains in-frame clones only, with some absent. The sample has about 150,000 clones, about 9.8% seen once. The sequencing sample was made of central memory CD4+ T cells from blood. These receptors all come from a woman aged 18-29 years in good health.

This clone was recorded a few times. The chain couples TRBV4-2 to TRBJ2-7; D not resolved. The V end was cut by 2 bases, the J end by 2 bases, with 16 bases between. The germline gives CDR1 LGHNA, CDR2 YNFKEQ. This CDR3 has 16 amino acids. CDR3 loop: CASSQPAASFPYEQYF. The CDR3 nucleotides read TGTGCCAGCAGCCAACCCGCGGCCTCCTTCCCCTACGAGCAGTACTTC.

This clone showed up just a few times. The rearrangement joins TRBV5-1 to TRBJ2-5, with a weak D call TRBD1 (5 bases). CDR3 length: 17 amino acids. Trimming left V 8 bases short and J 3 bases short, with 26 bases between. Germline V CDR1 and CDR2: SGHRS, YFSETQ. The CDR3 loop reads CASTRGQGKPTEETQYF. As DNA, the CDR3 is TGCGCCAGTACACGAGGCCAGGGCAAACCTACGGAAGAGACCCAGTACTTC.

This CDR3 reads CASSQDHRGNEQFF. The DNA for the CDR3 is TGCGCCAGCAGCCAAGATCATCGAGGGAATGAGCAGTTCTTC. The chain carries TRBV4-3 and TRBJ2-1; D perhaps matches TRBD2 (5 bases). This CDR3 is built from 14 residues. Trimming took 0 bases from V and 7 from J, leaving 10 bases between them. Germline-derived CDR1 and CDR2 are LGHNA and YSLEER.

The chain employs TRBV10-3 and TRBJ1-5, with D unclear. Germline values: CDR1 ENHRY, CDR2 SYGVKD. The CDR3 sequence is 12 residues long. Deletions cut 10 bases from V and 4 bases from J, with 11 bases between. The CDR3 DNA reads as TGTGCCAGCTCTTGGAGGAATCAGCCCCAGCATTTT. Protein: CASSWRNQPQHF.

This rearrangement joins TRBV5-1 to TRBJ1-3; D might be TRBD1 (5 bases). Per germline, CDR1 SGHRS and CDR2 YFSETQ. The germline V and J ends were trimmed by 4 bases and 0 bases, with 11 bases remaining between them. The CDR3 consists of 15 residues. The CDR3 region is CASSTGQASGNTIYF. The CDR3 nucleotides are TGCGCCAGCAGCACTGGACAAGCCTCTGGAAACACCATATATTTT.

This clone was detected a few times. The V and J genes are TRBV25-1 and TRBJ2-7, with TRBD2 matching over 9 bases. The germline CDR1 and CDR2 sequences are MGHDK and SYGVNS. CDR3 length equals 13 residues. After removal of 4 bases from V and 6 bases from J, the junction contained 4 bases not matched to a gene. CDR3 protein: CASSVAGEVEQYF. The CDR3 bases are TGTGCCAGCAGTGTAGCGGGAGAGGTCGAGCAGTACTTC.